The present T cell receptor beta chain was sequenced within a study of CD8 T cells in Susac syndrome. Between the trimmed V and J ends, which lost 3 bases and 8 bases, there was a span of 13 bases. Germline V gives CDR1 MGHRA, CDR2 YSYEKL. This CDR3 comprises 13 residues. Random hexamers were used to reverse transcribe roughly 0.5 to 1 ug of RNA. Amplification of the TCR beta CDR3 was carried out by immunoSEQ multiplex PCR, which spanned a total of 54 Vbeta and 13 Jbeta segments. TCRdb reprocessed the immunoSEQ multiplex PCR reads via MiXCR and lists one record per CDR3 protein. This table holds approximately 68,000 distinct CDR3 sequences, approximately 94% found once. TCR beta was sequenced from blood CD8+ and CD4+ T cells. The multiple sclerosis control group was made up of treatment-naive patients with stable or active relapsing-remitting disease. TEMRA cells were FACS-enriched, with CD8+ and CD4+ T cells isolated negatively.

Specimen: CD8+ T cells from PBMCs. The TCR was taken from a human donor with multiple sclerosis. This rearrangement joins TRBV4-1 to TRBJ1-1; the D gene is possibly TRBD1 (5 bases). For the CDR3, the DNA is TGCGCCAGCAGCCATCCTGGGGGTGACGAAGCTTTCTTT. Translation: CASSHPGGDEAFF.